The clone carrying this T cell receptor beta chain was seen only a few times. The sample belongs to a study of T cells after yellow fever vaccination. Overall study: Those fractions that held only low numbers of cells were prepared using the SMART-Seq v4 Ultra Low Input RNA kit.

The germline CDR1 and CDR2 sequences are SGHRS and YFSETQ. V gave up 10 bases and J gave up 3 bases, with 26 bases separating them. CDR3 size: 17 residues. MiXCR, applied by TCRdb to the 5' RACE reads, yields one record per CDR3 protein. This sample yields some 260,000 distinct CDR3 sequences, of which roughly 5% are seen a single time; less than 3.5% belongs to the top ten. This chain connects TRBV5-1 to TRBJ2-1; D possibly corresponds to TRBD2 (6 bases). The TCR sequence derives from a man aged 18 to 30 who received the YFV17D yellow fever vaccine. Sequencing used CD4+ T cells sorted from PBMCs, obtained on the day of the yellow fever booster vaccination. CDR3: CAPRRGRTLFLYNEQFF. Written as DNA, the CDR3 is TGCGCCCCAAGGCGGGGACGGACGCTTTTCCTCTACAATGAGCAGTTCTTC.